This T cell receptor (beta chain) was sequenced in a study of T-cell memory formation after mild COVID-19. TCRdb reprocessed the 5' RACE reads with MiXCR, giving one entry per CDR3 protein. The sample has some 50,000 distinct CDR3 sequences, 25% to 30% seen once. CDR3 size: 15 residues. V lost 5 bases and J 5 bases, leaving 17 bases between the germline ends. Germline-derived CDR1 and CDR2 are SGHNT and YENEEA. This TCR came from a man aged 18 to 30 who had mild COVID-19 (a few samples of this study predate the infection). Cell type and time point are not known. J is TRBJ2-3 and V is TRBV11-3; a possible D gene is TRBD1 (6 bases). Sequenced material: PBMCs or a T cell subset sorted from them (not recorded which). CDR3 in DNA: TGTGCCAGCAGCCGAGGGGGACAAGACGTAGATACGCAGTATTTT. It translates to CASSRGGQDVDTQYF.